Included here is one T cell receptor (beta chain) sequence, with context. The antigen is undetermined. Naive CD8 isolation took CD45RO-negative cells positively selected for CCR7 and excluded terminally differentiated effector memory CD45RA+ cells. This CDR3 is built from 16 residues. Looked up from germline, CDR1 is SGDLS and CDR2 is YYNGEE. The ends were cut back, 3 bases at V and 0 bases at J, with 13 bases in the middle. The data are from a study of shared clonotypes between healthy human individuals. Study conclusions and caveats: Clonotypes that were shared across a handful of donors made up approximately 5% of naive CD4 clonotypes. Clonotype sharing among donors was thought likely to change with sequencing depth.

The assay was immunoSEQ multiplex PCR, and TCRdb's table has in-frame clones only and misses some. The table includes about 2 million clones, about 95% detected once. This sequence joins TRBV9 and TRBJ2-1; weak D call: TRBD1 (5 bases). The sequenced material came from naive CD8+ T cells sorted from blood. This sequence was found in a man in his late teens or twenties in good health. In DNA form, the CDR3 reads TGTGCCAGCAGCGACTTACAGGAGTTCTCCTACAATGAGCAGTTCTTC. It yields the protein CASSDLQEFSYNEQFF. Full variable domain (remainder filled in from reference TRBV9 and TRBJ2-1): DSGVTQTPKHLITATGQRVTLRCSPRSGDLSVYWYQQSLDQGLQFLIQYYNGEERAKGNILERFSAQQFPDLHSELNLSSLELGDSALYFCASSDLQEFSYNEQFFGPGTRLTVL.